Below are 31 T cell receptor beta chains sequenced from a single sample in a study of shared clonotypes between healthy human individuals. Profiled with immunoSEQ multiplex PCR; TCRdb holds only in-frame clones, not every one. The sample comprises 2 million to 2.5 million clones, roughly 90% of which are singletons, and 0.37% rests with the top ten. The sequenced sample was naive CD4+ T cells from PBMCs. As to subset: CD45RA+ positively selected. The receptors were gathered from a man aged 18-30 years in good health. Some clones in this sample may be carry-over from other donors' samples.

The chain carries TRBV9 and TRBJ2-7; D remains ambiguous. CDR1 is SGDLS and CDR2 is YYNGEE in the germline V gene. V lost 0 bases, J lost 3 bases, and 10 bases lay in between. The CDR3 loop spans 14 amino acids. CDR3 coding DNA: TGTGCCAGCAGCGTAGCGGGTAGTTACTACGAGCAGTACTTC. It encodes CASSVAGSYYEQYF.

A word on this clone: Different DNA sequences within this sample yield the same CDR3. The chain recombines TRBV20-1 with TRBJ2-5; D not certain. V dropped 5 bases and J dropped 5 bases, with 9 bases sitting between them. The CDR3 spans 11 residues. Germline V gives CDR1 DFQATT, CDR2 SNEGSKA (reference sequence). For the CDR3, the DNA is TGCAGTGCTCGCCCCGGGGAGACCCAGTACTTC. Translated: CSARPGETQYF.

The chain has TRBV2 and TRBJ2-3; D perhaps matches TRBD2 (5 bases). The CDR3 has 14 amino acids. Germline CDR1 SNHLY, CDR2 FYNNEI. V was trimmed by 7 bases and J by 0 bases, leaving 11 bases between them. The CDR3 coding sequence is TGTGCCAGCACCGAGAGCGGTAGCACAGATACGCAGTATTTT. Translated, it gives CASTESGSTDTQYF.

The chain employs TRBV7-2 and TRBJ2-5, with 10 bases matching TRBD1. The CDR3 has 16 residues. Germline V gene lookup returns CDR1 SGHTA and CDR2 FQGNSA. The V and J ends lost 5 bases and 7 bases, in that order; junction bases with no gene match: 13. CDR3 loop: CASSTRQGAIAGTQYF. Here the CDR3 DNA reads TGTGCCAGCAGCACCCGACAGGGGGCAATAGCTGGGACCCAGTACTTC.

This chain joins TRBV5-1 and TRBJ2-1; maybe TRBD2 (6 bases). Germline V lookup: CDR1 SGHRS, CDR2 YFSETQ. The CDR3 is made up of 15 amino acids. Trimming cost V 2 bases and J 4 bases, with 13 bases left between them. CDR3 nucleotide sequence: TGCGCCAGCAGCTTTTGGGAGGAGGGATACAATGAGCAGTTCTTC. As protein: CASSFWEEGYNEQFF.

Comments on this clone: The sample has other DNA sequences that encode this CDR3 too. The chain couples TRBV5-1 to TRBJ2-5; D is perhaps TRBD1 (6 bases). The CDR3 runs to 14 residues. V was trimmed by 0 bases and J by 2 bases, leaving 8 bases between them. Germline loops: CDR1 SGHRS, CDR2 YFSETQ. The CDR3 DNA sequence: TGCGCCAGCAGCTTGGGGACAGAGCAAGAGACCCAGTACTTC. The encoded protein is CASSLGTEQETQYF.

The V and J genes are TRBV15 and TRBJ2-5, with TRBD1 matching over 7 bases. V lost 3 bases, J lost 1 base, and 5 bases stayed unmatched. Germline-derived CDR1 and CDR2 are LNHNV and YYDKDF (reference sequence). This CDR3 region has 15 residues. Here the CDR3 reads CATSRPGTAQETQYF. The CDR3, as DNA: TGTGCCACCAGCAGGCCCGGGACAGCCCAAGAGACCCAGTACTTC.

The CDR3 here is CASSLDMTGRVTEAFF. The CDR3 DNA is TGTGCCAGCAGCTTAGATATGACAGGGAGGGTCACTGAAGCTTTCTTT. This chain connects TRBV7-8 to TRBJ1-1; 7 bases line up with TRBD1. This CDR3 spans 16 amino acids. The V segment lost 1 base and the J segment 4 bases; nucleotides outside the gene matches: 9. Germline V lookup: CDR1 SGHVS, CDR2 FQNEAQ. Looking up the rest from reference TRBV7-8 and TRBJ1-1 gives the full variable domain: GAGVSQSPRYKVAKRGQDVALRCDPISGHVSLFWYQQALGQGPEFLTYFQNEAQLDKSGLPSDRFFAERPEGSVSTLKIQRTQQEDSAVYLCASSLDMTGRVTEAFFGQGTRLTVV.

The chain employs TRBV5-4 and TRBJ2-7, with D tentatively TRBD1 (5 bases). Between the trimmed V and J ends, which lost 4 bases and 2 bases, there was a span of 16 bases. CDR3 length: 15 residues. From germline, CDR1 is SGHNT and CDR2 YYREEE (reference sequence). The CDR3 sequence: CASSDRTRTAYEQYF. The CDR3 bases are TGTGCCAGCAGCGACCGGACAAGAACGGCCTACGAGCAGTACTTC.

This chain uses TRBV18 with TRBJ2-7, with unresolved D. The germline gives CDR1 KGHSH, CDR2 LQKENI. V shed 0 bases and J shed 4 bases, with 16 bases lying between them. CDR3 size: 16 residues. Here the CDR3 reads CASSPPSRDPAYEQYF. The CDR3 DNA is TGTGCCAGCTCACCACCATCCCGAGATCCAGCTTACGAGCAGTACTTC.

The V call is TRBV11-2, the J call TRBJ2-7; 7 bases are shared with TRBD1. CDR1 is SGHAT, CDR2 FQNNGV, per germline. Trimming removed 4 bases from V and 2 bases from J; junction bases left unmatched: 11. The CDR3 loop spans 16 amino acids. The CDR3 reads CASSSSPDRAPYEQYF. The CDR3 nucleotides read TGTGCCAGCAGCTCATCCCCCGACAGGGCTCCCTACGAGCAGTACTTC.

The J gene is TRBJ2-5, the V gene TRBV30; the match to TRBD1 covers 7 bases. CDR3 length: 12 amino acids. The V and J ends lost 3 bases and 5 bases, in that order; junction bases with no gene match: 3. Looked up from germline, CDR1 is GTSNPN and CDR2 is SVGIG (reference sequence). In DNA, the CDR3 is TGTGCCTGGAGGACAGGGTGGGAGACCCAGTACTTC. This translates into CAWRTGWETQYF.

J is TRBJ2-3 and V is TRBV9; 7 bases align to TRBD2. J gave up 0 bases and V 0 bases, and 19 bases lay outside the gene matches. The CDR3 has 21 residues. Germline V gene data show CDR1 as SGDLS and CDR2 as YYNGEE. CDR3 residues: CASSVGVGRALNRPSTDTQYF. In DNA, the CDR3 is TGTGCCAGCAGCGTAGGGGTTGGGAGGGCCCTAAACAGACCTAGCACAGATACGCAGTATTTT.

The chain recombines TRBV4-1 with TRBJ2-7; tentatively, D is TRBD1 (6 bases). The CDR3 sequence is 13 residues long. Germline CDR1 and CDR2: MGHRA and YSYEKL. V was trimmed by 5 bases and J by 6 bases, leaving 14 bases between them. The CDR3 nucleotides are TGCGCCAGCAGCGGGGGCCTCGCCTCCGAGCAGTACTTC. The encoded protein is CASSGGLASEQYF.

J is TRBJ1-1 and V is TRBV11-3; D possibly corresponds to TRBD1 (5 bases). Trimming cost V 2 bases and J 4 bases, with 11 bases left between them. Per the germline V gene, CDR1 is SGHNT and CDR2 is YENEEA. This CDR3 comprises 14 residues. The CDR3, as DNA: TGTGCCAGCAGCTTACTGTGGGGGGGCACTGAAGCTTTCTTT. It specifies CASSLLWGGTEAFF.

This chain connects TRBV4-3 to TRBJ2-1, with 10 bases identical to TRBD2. The CDR3 runs to 16 residues. J gave up 7 bases and V 0 bases, and 6 bases lay outside the gene matches. The germline gives CDR1 LGHNA, CDR2 YSLEER. CDR3 nucleotides: TGCGCCAGCAGCCAAGACCGGACTAGCGGTGGGAATGAGCAGTTCTTC. It encodes CASSQDRTSGGNEQFF.

DNA for the CDR3: TGTGCCAGCAGTTACCCCAGGGGGCGCGGGGTCTATGAGCAGTACTTC. It is translated as CASSYPRGRGVYEQYF. The chain is built from TRBV6-5 and TRBJ2-7, with 8 bases that match TRBD1. Germline lookup yields CDR1 MNHEY and CDR2 SVGAGI. The CDR3 is 16 residues long. J gave up 7 bases and V 2 bases, and 13 bases lay outside the gene matches.

The chain's CDR3 is CASSLWLAGEGEQFF. CDR3 nucleotides: TGTGCCAGCAGTTTATGGCTAGCGGGAGAGGGTGAGCAGTTCTTC. The V gene is TRBV28, the J gene TRBJ2-1, with TRBD2 matching 10 bases. In germline, CDR1 is MDHEN, CDR2 SYDVKM. The ends lost 0 bases at V and 9 bases at J; junction bases unmatched: 5. CDR3 length equals 15 residues.

This chain uses TRBV28 with TRBJ1-2, with D perhaps matching TRBD1 (5 bases). This CDR3 contains 14 residues. Trimming cost V 3 bases and J 7 bases, with 15 bases left between them. Germline V lookup: CDR1 MDHEN, CDR2 SYDVKM. CDR3 sequence (DNA): TGTGCCAGCAGTTTTTCCCCCAGGGCGAGTGGCTACACCTTC. Its translation is CASSFSPRASGYTF.

The chain links TRBV5-1 to TRBJ2-1; maybe TRBD1 (5 bases). Trimming removed 6 bases from V and 0 bases from J, with 13 bases in between. The CDR3 has 15 residues. CDR1 and CDR2 (germline): SGHRS, YFSETQ. This chain's CDR3 is CASIKDRSSYNEQFF. CDR3 sequence (DNA): TGCGCCAGCATAAAAGACAGAAGCTCCTACAATGAGCAGTTCTTC.

Comment on this clone: The same CDR3 also results from other DNA sequences found in this sample. The rearrangement links TRBV6-5 to TRBJ1-2; D not certain. The germline V gene encodes CDR1 MNHEY and CDR2 SVGAGI. The CDR3 consists of 14 residues. Trimming took off 0 bases at V and 4 bases at J, with 9 bases between the two ends. The CDR3, as DNA: TGTGCCAGCAGTTACTCGACCGGCACCTATGGCTACACCTTC. Amino acids: CASSYSTGTYGYTF.

CDR3 in amino acids: CASSYGTSGSRGEQFF. For the CDR3, the DNA is TGTGCCAGCAGCTACGGGACTAGCGGGAGTCGGGGCGAGCAGTTCTTC. The chain couples TRBV2 to TRBJ2-1, with 14 bases aligning to TRBD2. The CDR3 sequence is 16 residues long. In germline, CDR1 is SNHLY, CDR2 FYNNEI. Trimming at V came to 6 bases and at J to 10 bases, leaving 11 bases not matched to a gene.

The chain couples TRBV5-1 to TRBJ2-3; no clear D gene. The ends were cut back, 3 bases at V and 0 bases at J, with 11 bases in the middle. The CDR3 runs to 15 residues. Germline assignment: CDR1 SGHRS and CDR2 YFSETQ. CDR3 in DNA: TGCGCCAGCAGCTGGACCACACCTAGCACAGATACGCAGTATTTT. It translates to CASSWTTPSTDTQYF.

This clone has just a few counts. This chain links TRBV18 with TRBJ1-5; tentatively, D is TRBD1 (6 bases). The V gene lost 3 bases and the J gene lost 3 bases, with 12 bases spanning the gap. Germline CDR1 reads KGHSH; CDR2 reads LQKENI. The CDR3 length is 15 residues. As DNA, the CDR3 is TGTGCCAGCTCACCTTCCACAGGGACCAATCAGCCCCAGCATTTT. Protein sequence: CASSPSTGTNQPQHF.

The rearrangement uses TRBV2 and TRBJ1-3; tentatively, D is TRBD1 (6 bases). Trimming took 7 bases from V and 3 from J, leaving 19 bases between them. From germline, CDR1 is SNHLY and CDR2 FYNNEI. This CDR3 contains 16 residues. The CDR3 region has the DNA TGTGCCAGCAAGGGGGGGTCAGCGGCGGATGGAAACACCATATATTTT. Translating it yields CASKGGSAADGNTIYF.

The chain has TRBV28 and TRBJ2-1; 7 nucleotides align to TRBD2. The junction had 9 bases not matched to a gene; V was cut back by 8 bases and J by 8 bases. CDR3 length: 13 residues. Per the germline V gene, CDR1 is MDHEN and CDR2 is SYDVKM. The CDR3 region is CASFSGGLDEQFF. In DNA form, the CDR3 reads TGTGCCAGCTTCTCGGGGGGACTTGATGAGCAGTTCTTC.

CDR3 in DNA: TGTGCCACCAGCAGGGGGGCCCCCCCCTACGAGCAGTACTTC. This codes for CATSRGAPPYEQYF. The chain recombines TRBV15 with TRBJ2-7; possible D gene TRBD1, 6 bases. Germline V gives CDR1 LNHNV, CDR2 YYDKDF (reference sequence). V gave up 3 bases and J gave up 2 bases, with 11 bases separating them. This CDR3 spans 14 amino acids.

As regards this clone: Additional DNA sequences in this sample encode the identical CDR3. The V and J genes are TRBV28 and TRBJ2-3, with a weak D call TRBD1 (5 bases). Trimming took off 1 base at V and 1 base at J, with 9 bases between the two ends. Germline CDR1 is MDHEN and CDR2 is SYDVKM. The CDR3 is 15 residues long. Written as DNA, the CDR3 is TGTGCCAGCAGTTTATCTGGGGCGGGCACAGATACGCAGTATTTT. It yields the protein CASSLSGAGTDTQYF. Combining the CDR3 with reference TRBV28 and TRBJ2-3 gives the whole variable domain DVKVTQSSRYLVKRTGEKVFLECVQDMDHENMFWYRQDPGLGLRLIYFSYDVKMKEKGDIPEGYSVSREKKERFSLILESASTNQTSMYLCASSLSGAGTDTQYFGPGTRLTVL.

This chain links TRBV18 with TRBJ2-5; D remains unclear. The CDR3 extends over 13 amino acids. The ends were cut back, 6 bases at V and 4 bases at J, with 12 bases in the middle. The germline V gene has CDR1 KGHSH and CDR2 LQKENI. The CDR3 sequence: CASSNVKGETQYF. CDR3 DNA: TGTGCCAGCTCGAACGTAAAGGGAGAGACCCAGTACTTC.

Concerning this clone itself: This CDR3 is also generated by other DNA sequences in the sample. The rearrangement joins TRBV18 to TRBJ2-5; 7 nucleotides align to TRBD1. The length of the CDR3 is 15 residues. With 3 bases clipped from V and 2 bases from J, the junction kept 6 bases outside the gene matches. In germline, CDR1 is KGHSH, CDR2 LQKENI. The CDR3: CASSPIGTAQETQYF. CDR3 in DNA: TGTGCCAGCTCACCCATCGGGACAGCTCAAGAGACCCAGTACTTC.

This clone was observed once. The J gene is TRBJ2-5, the V gene TRBV6-7, with TRBD2 matching 12 bases. TRBV6-7 is labeled an ORF, and its function is uncertain. The junction had 13 bases not matched to a gene; V was cut back by 6 bases and J by 2 bases. This CDR3 has 18 residues. The CDR3 here is CASRTPGLAGSIQETQYF. The CDR3, as DNA: TGTGCCAGCAGGACGCCGGGACTAGCGGGCTCGATACAAGAGACCCAGTACTTC.